A single sample gave rise to the 31 T cell receptor beta chains below, sequenced in a study of shared clonotypes between healthy human individuals. As defined, naive CD8 cells were CD45RO-negative and positively selected for CCR7, with terminally differentiated effector memory CD45RA+ cells excluded. Assay: immunoSEQ multiplex PCR; the TCRdb copy retains only in-frame clones and omits some. Altogether millions of clones are present, about 94% being singletons, with the ten largest covering more than 0.95%. The material sequenced was naive CD8+ T cells sorted from blood. The receptors here all came from a man younger than 35 in good health.

The chain uses TRBV19 and TRBJ1-2, with a tentative D call TRBD1 (5 bases). V was cut by 4 bases and J by 6 bases, with 12 bases left in between. The CDR3 runs to 13 residues. Germline loops: CDR1 LNHDA, CDR2 SQIVND (reference sequence). CDR3 DNA: TGTGCCAGTAGTACCGGGACTGTCAATGGCTACACCTTC. Translated: CASSTGTVNGYTF.

A single count supports this clone. Within the sample, other DNA sequences also encode this same CDR3. The chain couples TRBV9 to TRBJ2-1; D not resolved. This CDR3 is built from 15 residues. Per germline, CDR1 SGDLS and CDR2 YYNGEE. V was shortened by 0 bases and J by 0 bases, with 7 bases between the two germline ends. The CDR3 coding sequence is TGTGCCAGCAGCGTAGAAGGGATCTCCTACAATGAGCAGTTCTTC. Translation gives CASSVEGISYNEQFF.

V and J are TRBV19 and TRBJ2-7, with 9 positions matching TRBD1. The junction had 7 bases not matched to a gene; V was cut back by 5 bases and J by 5 bases. CDR1 and CDR2 from the germline V gene are LNHDA and SQIVND (reference sequence). This CDR3 comprises 14 residues. CDR3 sequence reads: CASSPGTGFHEQYF. DNA for the CDR3: TGTGCCAGTAGTCCTGGGACAGGGTTCCACGAGCAGTACTTC.

The chain couples TRBV25-1 to TRBJ2-3; 8 bases match TRBD1. This CDR3 comprises 13 residues. CDR1 is MGHDK, CDR2 SYGVNS, per germline. V shed 7 bases, J shed 4 bases, and the junction held 4 bases outside the gene matches. In DNA form, the CDR3 reads TGTGCCAGCATCGGACAGGGCCCAGATACGCAGTATTTT. It is translated as CASIGQGPDTQYF.

The CDR3 DNA is TGTGCCAGCAGCCCTTTGGCCGGAGGGGACATCAACTATGGCTACACCTTC. Translated, it gives CASSPLAGGDINYGYTF. The rearrangement uses TRBV7-2 and TRBJ1-2, with D perhaps matching TRBD1 (6 bases). Germline V lookup: CDR1 SGHTA, CDR2 FQGNSA. V lost 5 bases and J lost 2, with 21 bases in between. The CDR3 covers 17 residues.

This clone was detected only once. The chain has TRBV7-9 and TRBJ1-2, with D uncertain. Trimming cost V 6 bases and J 5 bases, with 13 bases left between them. The CDR3 loop spans 13 amino acids. In germline, CDR1 is SEHNR, CDR2 FQNEAQ (reference sequence). CDR3 sequence reads: CASRPGGRYGYTF. The CDR3 nucleotides are TGTGCCAGCAGGCCCGGAGGGCGGTATGGCTACACCTTC.

Remarks on this clone: Germline is not matched at one junction end, which may reflect a read error. In DNA form, the CDR3 reads TGTGCCAGCAGCGCCGGGGGGCAGGTCCTTAACTTC. Protein: CASSAGGQVLNF. The chain is built from TRBV7-9 and TRBJ2-7; a weak D match, TRBD2 (7 bases). This CDR3 is 12 amino acids long. The germline V gene encodes CDR1 SEHNR and CDR2 FQNEAQ (reference sequence).

V gene TRBV21-1 combines with J gene TRBJ1-6. TRBV21-1 is classified as a pseudogene. This CDR3 contains 15 residues. CDR3 protein: CASSKDLIRHSPLHF. The CDR3 DNA follows: TGTGCCAGCAGCAAAGATCTGATTCGGCATTCACCCCTCCACTTT.

This chain connects TRBV6-1 to TRBJ1-2; D is possibly TRBD1 (5 bases). V was pared by 0 bases and J by 8 bases, with 16 bases between. Looked up from germline, CDR1 is MNHNS and CDR2 is SASEGT. This CDR3 is 15 amino acids long. The CDR3 DNA sequence: TGTGCCAGCAGTGAAGCGGGGTTCGCGGGGGTCGGCTACACCTTC. As protein: CASSEAGFAGVGYTF.

This clone has only one observation. This chain joins TRBV11-2 and TRBJ1-1; D perhaps matches TRBD1 (6 bases). V lost 1 base and J 6 bases, leaving 15 bases between the germline ends. Germline V gene sequence: CDR1 SGHAT, CDR2 FQNNGV. The CDR3 loop spans 15 amino acids. The CDR3, as DNA: TGTGCCAGCAGCTTAGGGACACAGGGCCGCGCTGAAGCTTTCTTT. Translating it yields CASSLGTQGRAEAFF.

The genes are TRBV28 and TRBJ1-1; D may be TRBD1 (6 bases). The V gene's germline CDR1 is MDHEN and CDR2 SYDVKM. Trimming cost V 3 bases and J 5 bases, with 22 bases left between them. The CDR3 has 17 amino acids. In DNA form, the CDR3 reads TGTGCCAGCAGTTTGTTCCTGACAGGTGCCCTAGGGACTGAAGCTTTCTTT. Amino acid sequence: CASSLFLTGALGTEAFF.

Regarding this clone: Other DNA sequences in this sample translate to the same CDR3. The chain recombines TRBV4-3 with TRBJ2-7, with TRBD2 as a possible D gene (5 bases). CDR1 and CDR2 from the germline V gene are LGHNA and YSLEER. The CDR3 spans 13 residues. With 1 base removed from V and 4 bases from J, the gap between germline ends came to 8 bases. Here the CDR3 DNA reads TGCGCCAGCAGCCAAGCTAGAGGGTACGAGCAGTACTTC. Amino acids: CASSQARGYEQYF.

The chain recombines TRBV4-1 with TRBJ2-7; the D is unclear. Germline CDR1 MGHRA, CDR2 YSYEKL. The CDR3 consists of 16 residues. The V gene lost 0 bases and the J gene lost 3 bases, with 15 bases spanning the gap. This CDR3 reads CASSQEKDLGNYEQYF. CDR3 in DNA: TGCGCCAGCAGCCAAGAGAAAGACCTGGGTAACTACGAGCAGTACTTC.

The sample holds one count of this clone. The chain links TRBV11-2 to TRBJ2-3, with D hard to call. This CDR3 is 15 amino acids long. CDR1 is SGHAT and CDR2 is FQNNGV in the germline V gene. The V gene lost 8 bases and the J gene lost 2 bases, with 17 bases spanning the gap. The CDR3 loop is CASRSSPTYTDTQYF. As DNA, the CDR3 is TGTGCCAGCCGCAGCAGTCCTACCTACACAGATACGCAGTATTTT.

The chain combines TRBV5-1 with TRBJ1-2, with 7 bases matching TRBD1. V shed 1 base, J shed 5 bases, and the junction held 8 bases outside the gene matches. Germline CDR1 is SGHRS and CDR2 is YFSETQ. This CDR3 has 15 amino acids. The CDR3 region has the DNA TGCGCCAGCAGCTTGATGACAGGGTTTGGGTATGGCTACACCTTC. It translates to CASSLMTGFGYGYTF.

The J gene is TRBJ2-7, the V gene TRBV6-5; 8 bases line up with TRBD1. V shed 1 base and J 5 bases; nucleotides not matched to a gene: 10. CDR1 MNHEY and CDR2 SVGAGI come from the germline V gene. The CDR3 extends over 16 amino acids. CDR3 coding DNA: TGTGCCAGCAGTTACTGGCAGGGGGCTCATTTGGACGAGCAGTACTTC. Encoded protein: CASSYWQGAHLDEQYF.

A note on this clone: The same CDR3 arises from other DNA sequences in this sample as well. The CDR3 sequence: CASSVVVGTEAFF. CDR3 coding DNA: TGTGCCAGCAGCGTAGTTGTTGGGACTGAAGCTTTCTTT. V is TRBV9 and J is TRBJ1-1; D remains ambiguous. V lost 0 bases, J lost 5 bases, and 8 bases lay in between. The CDR3 contains 13 residues. The V gene's germline CDR1 is SGDLS and CDR2 YYNGEE. The full variable domain, rest sourced from reference TRBV9 and TRBJ1-1, is DSGVTQTPKHLITATGQRVTLRCSPRSGDLSVYWYQQSLDQGLQFLIQYYNGEERAKGNILERFSAQQFPDLHSELNLSSLELGDSALYFCASSVVVGTEAFFGQGTRLTVV.

V gene TRBV5-4 combines with J gene TRBJ2-1; 8 bases line up with TRBD1. The CDR3 runs to 14 residues. V was pared by 3 bases and J by 6 bases, with 5 bases of the junction left unmatched. Looked up from germline, CDR1 is SGHNT and CDR2 is YYREEE (reference sequence). This CDR3 is CASSYETGVNEQFF. The DNA of the CDR3 is TGTGCCAGCAGCTACGAGACAGGGGTCAATGAGCAGTTCTTC.

With regard to this clone: Different DNA sequences within this sample yield the same CDR3. V and J are TRBV5-1 and TRBJ2-7; perhaps TRBD1 as D (5 bases). Trimming pared 0 bases from V and 2 bases from J, leaving 9 bases between. Germline lookup yields CDR1 SGHRS and CDR2 YFSETQ. This CDR3 is 14 amino acids long. The CDR3 nucleotides read TGCGCCAGCAGCTTGGGTGACAGCACCTACGAGCAGTACTTC. This encodes CASSLGDSTYEQYF.

Concerning this clone: With a much larger clone just one base away, this may be a read error. The chain carries TRBV2 and TRBJ2-7, with TRBD1 as a possible D gene (6 bases). CDR1 SNHLY and CDR2 FYNNEI come from the germline V gene. Trimming cost V 6 bases and J 0 bases, with 9 bases left between them. The CDR3 spans 13 residues. CDR3 amino acids: CASSSDSSYEQYF. CDR3 nucleotides: TGTGCCAGCAGCTCGGACAGCTCCTACGAGCAGTACTTC.

This chain joins TRBV5-4 and TRBJ1-2; D may be TRBD1 (6 bases). Germline CDR1 is SGHNT and CDR2 is YYREEE (reference sequence). This CDR3 has 13 residues. V dropped 0 bases and J dropped 12 bases, with 15 bases sitting between them. The CDR3 is CASSLETGVDDTF. The CDR3 nucleotides are TGTGCCAGCAGCTTGGAGACAGGAGTAGACGACACCTTC.

V is TRBV6-5 and J is TRBJ1-1; TRBD1 is a possible D gene (6 bases). In germline, CDR1 is MNHEY, CDR2 SVGAGI. The V gene lost 4 bases and the J gene lost 3 bases, with 12 bases spanning the gap. This CDR3 is 14 amino acids long. CDR3 nucleotide sequence: TGTGCCAGCAGTTTAACCGAGGGGGACACTGAAGCTTTCTTT. Translating it yields CASSLTEGDTEAFF.

V usage is TRBV10-3 and J usage is TRBJ2-5; D is unclear. This CDR3 has 13 amino acids. V was trimmed by 9 bases and J by 2 bases, leaving 13 bases between them. Germline-derived CDR1 and CDR2 are ENHRY and SYGVKD. The CDR3 DNA is TGTGCCATGGGCGAGCCGCTTCAAGAGACCCAGTACTTC. Translation gives CAMGEPLQETQYF.

CDR3 in DNA: TGTGCCATCAGTGAAGGGACAGGGCCCTCCGAGCAGTACTTC. This gives the protein CAISEGTGPSEQYF. V and J are TRBV10-3 and TRBJ2-7; TRBD1 matches 9 bases. The CDR3 contains 14 residues. Germline loops: CDR1 ENHRY, CDR2 SYGVKD. The trim removed 3 bases at V and 6 bases at J, leaving 6 bases unmatched.

The V and J genes are TRBV7-9 and TRBJ2-7; D might be TRBD1 (6 bases). The CDR3 totals 15 residues. Germline CDR1 reads SEHNR; CDR2 reads FQNEAQ (reference sequence). V lost 1 base to trimming and J lost 6 bases, with 16 bases between them. This chain's CDR3 is CASSLVAGALTEQYF. The CDR3 nucleotides read TGTGCCAGCAGCTTAGTGGCAGGGGCCTTAACCGAGCAGTACTTC.

The rearrangement uses TRBV15 and TRBJ1-3; D perhaps matches TRBD1 (6 bases). CDR3 length: 16 residues. V dropped 3 bases and J dropped 8 bases, with 20 bases sitting between them. In germline, CDR1 is LNHNV, CDR2 YYDKDF (reference sequence). The CDR3 coding sequence is TGTGCCACCAGCAGCCTTAGAGGGGGTTCCTGGGACACCATATATTTT. The encoded protein is CATSSLRGGSWDTIYF.

The gene calls are TRBV28 and TRBJ2-5; TRBD2 agrees at 13 bases. Looked up from germline, CDR1 is MDHEN and CDR2 is SYDVKM. There are 14 residues in the CDR3. The V gene end was trimmed by 9 bases and the J gene end by 5 bases; junction bases not matched to a gene: 6. The CDR3 sequence is CASFPGLAGETQYF. The CDR3, as DNA: TGTGCCAGTTTTCCGGGACTAGCGGGGGAGACCCAGTACTTC.

This rearrangement joins TRBV10-1 to TRBJ2-3; D might be TRBD2 (7 bases). Trimming left V 0 bases short and J 5 bases short, with 27 bases between. Germline assignment: CDR1 WNHNN and CDR2 SYGVQD (reference sequence). The CDR3 totals 20 residues. The CDR3 here is CASSESCPVGGRGYRDTQYF. CDR3 nucleotides: TGCGCCAGCAGTGAGTCGTGCCCAGTAGGGGGGCGGGGGTATAGAGATACGCAGTATTTT.

The J gene is TRBJ2-1, the V gene TRBV6-1, with 14 positions matching TRBD2. CDR3 length: 14 residues. The germline CDR1 and CDR2 sequences are MNHNS and SASEGT. The CDR3 nucleotides read TGTGCAGGACTAGCGGGGGGCTCCTACAATGAGCAGTTCTTC. Residues: CAGLAGGSYNEQFF.

The gene calls are TRBV5-4 and TRBJ2-7, with 8 bases matching TRBD2. Per the germline V gene, CDR1 is SGHNT and CDR2 is YYREEE (reference sequence). The CDR3 consists of 14 residues. J was trimmed by 3 bases and V by 2 bases; bases with no gene match: 4. The CDR3 sequence: CASSFPGLDYEQYF. DNA for the CDR3: TGTGCCAGCAGCTTCCCGGGACTAGACTACGAGCAGTACTTC.

The rearrangement uses TRBV7-4 and TRBJ1-6; no clear D gene. Germline V CDR1 and CDR2: SGHVT, SQSDAQ. V lost 2 bases and J 7 bases, leaving 15 bases between the germline ends. There are 16 residues in the CDR3. CDR3 nucleotides: TGTGCCAGCAGCTTACCGAGTATCGGGTTAAATTCACCCCTCCACTTT. This sequence encodes CASSLPSIGLNSPLHF.